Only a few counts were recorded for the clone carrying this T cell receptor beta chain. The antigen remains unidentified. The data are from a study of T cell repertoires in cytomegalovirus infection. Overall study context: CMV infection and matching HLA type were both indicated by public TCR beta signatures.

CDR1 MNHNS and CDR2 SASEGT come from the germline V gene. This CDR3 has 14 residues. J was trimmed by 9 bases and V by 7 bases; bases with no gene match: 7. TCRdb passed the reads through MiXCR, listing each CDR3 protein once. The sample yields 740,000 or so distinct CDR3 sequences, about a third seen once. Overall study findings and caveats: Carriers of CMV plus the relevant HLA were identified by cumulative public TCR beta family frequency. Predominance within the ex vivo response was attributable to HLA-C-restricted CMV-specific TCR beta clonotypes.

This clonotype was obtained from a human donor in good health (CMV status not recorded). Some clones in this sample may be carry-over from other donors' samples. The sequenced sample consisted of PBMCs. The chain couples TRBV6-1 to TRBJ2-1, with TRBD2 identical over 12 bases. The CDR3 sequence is CASTTSGRAGEQFF. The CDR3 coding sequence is TGTGCCAGCACGACTAGCGGGAGAGCTGGTGAGCAGTTCTTC.